This T cell receptor beta chain stems from a study of T cell responses to AZD1222 COVID-19 vaccine. This clone was observed once. The antigen is not known. General study findings and limits: The sample set comprised mostly white British donors with more females, and clonal diversity was possibly underestimated.

TCRdb's table, derived via immunoSEQ multiplex PCR, lists solely in-frame clones and lacks some. The sample contains over 100,000 clones, about nine tenths of which appear only once. CDR3 size: 16 residues. Germline CDR1 and CDR2: SGHRS and YFSETQ. V was trimmed by 1 base and J by 7 bases, leaving 21 bases between them. The chain employs TRBV5-1 and TRBJ2-7, with D tentatively TRBD1 (6 bases). Source: peripheral blood, taken on day 0 of AZD1222 vaccination. The clonotype was recovered from an adult in good health. The CDR3 loop reads CASSLRQSVDRTEQYF. For the CDR3, the DNA is TGCGCCAGCAGCTTGAGGCAATCGGTGGACAGAACTGAGCAGTACTTC. Together with reference TRBV5-1 and TRBJ2-7, the CDR3 gives the full variable domain: KAGVTQTPRYLIKTRGQQVTLSCSPISGHRSVSWYQQTPGQGLQFLFEYFSETQRNKGNFPGRFSGRQFSNSRSEMNVSTLELGDSALYLCASSLRQSVDRTEQYFGPGTRLTVT.